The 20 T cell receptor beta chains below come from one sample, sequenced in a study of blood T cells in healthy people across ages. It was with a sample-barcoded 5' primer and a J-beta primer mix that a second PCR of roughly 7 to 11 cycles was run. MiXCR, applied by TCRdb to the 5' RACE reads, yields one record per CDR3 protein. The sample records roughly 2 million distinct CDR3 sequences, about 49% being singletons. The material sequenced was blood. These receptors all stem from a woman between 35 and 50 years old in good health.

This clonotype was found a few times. CDR3 residues: CASSPPTGIGYGYTF. Here the CDR3 DNA reads TGTGCCAGCTCACCACCAACAGGGATCGGGTATGGCTACACCTTC. This chain connects TRBV18 to TRBJ1-2; the D gene is possibly TRBD1 (6 bases). This CDR3 region has 15 residues. Germline V gene lookup returns CDR1 KGHSH and CDR2 LQKENI. Trimming stripped 0 bases from V and 5 bases from J, with 13 bases between.

CDR3 region: CASSSVGLGNEQFF. Here the CDR3 DNA reads TGTGCCAGCAGCTCCGTGGGACTGGGGAATGAGCAGTTCTTC. The J gene is TRBJ2-1, the V gene TRBV7-2; D perhaps matches TRBD2 (6 bases). The CDR3 is 14 residues long. Germline lookup yields CDR1 SGHTA and CDR2 FQGNSA. V was cut by 4 bases and J by 7 bases, with 14 bases left in between.

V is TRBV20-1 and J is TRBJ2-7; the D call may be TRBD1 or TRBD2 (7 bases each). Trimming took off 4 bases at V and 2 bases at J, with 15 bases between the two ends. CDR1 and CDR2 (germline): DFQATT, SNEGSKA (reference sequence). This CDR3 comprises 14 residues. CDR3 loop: CSATGGGGTYEQYF. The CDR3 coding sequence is TGCAGTGCTACAGGGGGAGGGGGGACCTACGAGCAGTACTTC.

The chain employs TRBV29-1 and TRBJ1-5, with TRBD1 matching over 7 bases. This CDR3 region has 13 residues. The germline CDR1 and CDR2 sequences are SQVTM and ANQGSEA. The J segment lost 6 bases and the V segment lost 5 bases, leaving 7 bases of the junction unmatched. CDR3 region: CSVRGQGGQPQHF. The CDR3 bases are TGCAGCGTTAGGGGGCAGGGGGGTCAGCCCCAGCATTTT. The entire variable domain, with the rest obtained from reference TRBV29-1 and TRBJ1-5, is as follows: SAVISQKPSRDICQRGTSLTIQCQVDSQVTMMFWYRQQPGQSLTLIATANQGSEATYESGFVIDKFPISRPNLTFSTLTVSNMSPEDSSIYLCSVRGQGGQPQHFGDGTRLSIL.

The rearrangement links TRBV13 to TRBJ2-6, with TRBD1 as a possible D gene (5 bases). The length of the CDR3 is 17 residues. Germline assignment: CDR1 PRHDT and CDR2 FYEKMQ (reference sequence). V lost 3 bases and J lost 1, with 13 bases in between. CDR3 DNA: TGTGCCAGCAGCTTCGGGCAGGGCTTTTCTGGGGCCAACGTCCTGACTTTC. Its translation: CASSFGQGFSGANVLTF. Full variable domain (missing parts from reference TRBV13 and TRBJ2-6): AAGVIQSPRHLIKEKRETATLKCYPIPRHDTVYWYQQGPGQDPQFLISFYEKMQSDKGSIPDRFSAQQFSDYHSELNMSSLELGDSALYFCASSFGQGFSGANVLTFGAGSRLTVL.

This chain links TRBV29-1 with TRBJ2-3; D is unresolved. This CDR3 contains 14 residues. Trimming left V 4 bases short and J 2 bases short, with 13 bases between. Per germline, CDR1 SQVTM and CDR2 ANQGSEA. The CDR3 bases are TGCAGCGTTGGTGTACGCGAGACCACAGATACGCAGTATTTT. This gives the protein CSVGVRETTDTQYF.

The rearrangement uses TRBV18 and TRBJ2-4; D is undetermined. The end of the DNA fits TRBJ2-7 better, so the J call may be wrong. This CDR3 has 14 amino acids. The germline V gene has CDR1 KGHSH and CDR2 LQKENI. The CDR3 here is CASSPGIYGHEQYF. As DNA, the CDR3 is TGTGCCAGCTCACCAGGCATATATGGCCACGAGCAGTACTTC.

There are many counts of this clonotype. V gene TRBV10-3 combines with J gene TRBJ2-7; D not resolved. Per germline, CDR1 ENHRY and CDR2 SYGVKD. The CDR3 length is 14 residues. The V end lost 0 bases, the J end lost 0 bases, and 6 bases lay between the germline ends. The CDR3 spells CAISESGISYEQYF. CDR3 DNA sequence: TGTGCCATCAGTGAGTCGGGGATCTCCTACGAGCAGTACTTC.

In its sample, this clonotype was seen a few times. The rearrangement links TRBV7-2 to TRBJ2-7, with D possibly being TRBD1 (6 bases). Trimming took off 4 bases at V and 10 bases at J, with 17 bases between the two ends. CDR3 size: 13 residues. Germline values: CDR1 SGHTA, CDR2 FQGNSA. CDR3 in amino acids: CASSSDGQKLQYF. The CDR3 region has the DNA TGTGCCAGCAGCTCAGATGGACAGAAACTTCAGTACTTC. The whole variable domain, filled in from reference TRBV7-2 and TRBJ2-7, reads GAGVSQSPSNKVTEKGKDVELRCDPISGHTALYWYRQSLGQGLEFLIYFQGNSAPDKSGLPSDRFSAERTGGSVSTLTIQRTQQEDSAVYLCASSSDGQKLQYFGPGTRLTVT.

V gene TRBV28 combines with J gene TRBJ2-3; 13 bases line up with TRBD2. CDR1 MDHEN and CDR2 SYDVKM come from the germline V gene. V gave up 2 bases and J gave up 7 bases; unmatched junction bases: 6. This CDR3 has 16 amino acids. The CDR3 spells CASSLGTSGAQYTQYF. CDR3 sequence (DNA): TGTGCCAGCAGTTTAGGGACTAGCGGGGCACAATATACGCAGTATTTT.

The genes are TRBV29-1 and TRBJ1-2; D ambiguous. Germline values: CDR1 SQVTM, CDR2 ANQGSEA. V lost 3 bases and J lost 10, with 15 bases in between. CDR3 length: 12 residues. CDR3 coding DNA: TGCAGCGTTGATAGGGAACAAAATTTCTACACCTTC. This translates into CSVDREQNFYTF.

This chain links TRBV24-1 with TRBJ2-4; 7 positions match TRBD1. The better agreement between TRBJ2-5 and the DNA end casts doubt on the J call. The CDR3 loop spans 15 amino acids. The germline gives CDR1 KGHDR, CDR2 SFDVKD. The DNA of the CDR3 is TGTGCCACCAGTGACCCGACAGGGCCCCGAGAGACCCAGTACTTC. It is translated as CATSDPTGPRETQYF.

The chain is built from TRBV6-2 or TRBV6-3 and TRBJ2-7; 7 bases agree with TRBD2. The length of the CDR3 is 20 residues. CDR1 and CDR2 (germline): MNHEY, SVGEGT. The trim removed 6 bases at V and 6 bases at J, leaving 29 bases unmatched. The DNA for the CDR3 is TGTGCCAGCAGGCGGTCCACCAGCGGGGAGATACTACTCTCTACGATCGAGCAGTACTTC. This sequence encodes CASRRSTSGEILLSTIEQYF.

CDR3 DNA: TGCGCCAGCAGCCAAGAGGGGCGGGGGAGCTCCTACAATGAGCAGTTCTTC. It encodes CASSQEGRGSSYNEQFF. This chain connects TRBV4-3 to TRBJ2-1, with 7 nucleotides matching TRBD2. V gave up 0 bases and J gave up 0 bases; unmatched junction bases: 5. This CDR3 region has 17 residues. Germline V lookup: CDR1 LGHNA, CDR2 YSLEER.

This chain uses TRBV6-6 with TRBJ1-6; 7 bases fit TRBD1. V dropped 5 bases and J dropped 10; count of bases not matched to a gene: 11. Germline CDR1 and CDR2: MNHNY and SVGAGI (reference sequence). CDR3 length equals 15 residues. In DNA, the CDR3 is TGTGCCAGCAGTACACAGGGGATCAGGCGCTCACCCCTCCACTTT. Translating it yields CASSTQGIRRSPLHF.

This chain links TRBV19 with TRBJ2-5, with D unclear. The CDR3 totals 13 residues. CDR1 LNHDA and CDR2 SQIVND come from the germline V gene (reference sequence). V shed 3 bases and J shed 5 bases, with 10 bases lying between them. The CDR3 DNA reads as TGTGCCAGTAGTATGGATCCTCGTGAGACCCAGTACTTC. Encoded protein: CASSMDPRETQYF.

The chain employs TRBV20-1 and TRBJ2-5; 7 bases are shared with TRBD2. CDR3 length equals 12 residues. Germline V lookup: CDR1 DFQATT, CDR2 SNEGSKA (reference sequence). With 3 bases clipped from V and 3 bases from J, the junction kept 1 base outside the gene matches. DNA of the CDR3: TGCAGTGCTAGCGGGGGGAAAGAGACCCAGTACTTC. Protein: CSASGGKETQYF.

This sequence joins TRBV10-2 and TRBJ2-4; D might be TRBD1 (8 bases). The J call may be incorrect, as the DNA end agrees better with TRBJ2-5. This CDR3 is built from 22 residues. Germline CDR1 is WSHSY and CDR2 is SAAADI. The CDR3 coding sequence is TGCGCCAGCCCAGATCTTAGCTTTTCGGTGGATTTACAGGGGGGGCACGAAGAGACCCAGTACTTC. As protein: CASPDLSFSVDLQGGHEETQYF.

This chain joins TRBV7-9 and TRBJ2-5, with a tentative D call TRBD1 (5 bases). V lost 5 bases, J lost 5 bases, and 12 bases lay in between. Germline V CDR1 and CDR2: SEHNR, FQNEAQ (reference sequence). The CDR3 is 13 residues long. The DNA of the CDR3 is TGTGCCAGCAGCCCCCCAGGGATGGAGACCCAGTACTTC. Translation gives CASSPPGMETQYF.

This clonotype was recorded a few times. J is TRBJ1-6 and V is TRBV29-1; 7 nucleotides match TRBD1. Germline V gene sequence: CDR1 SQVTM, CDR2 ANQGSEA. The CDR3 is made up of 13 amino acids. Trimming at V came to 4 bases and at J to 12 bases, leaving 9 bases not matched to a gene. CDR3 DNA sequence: TGCAGCGTTGCATGGGACAGTCGGGAACCCCTCCACTTT. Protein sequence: CSVAWDSREPLHF.